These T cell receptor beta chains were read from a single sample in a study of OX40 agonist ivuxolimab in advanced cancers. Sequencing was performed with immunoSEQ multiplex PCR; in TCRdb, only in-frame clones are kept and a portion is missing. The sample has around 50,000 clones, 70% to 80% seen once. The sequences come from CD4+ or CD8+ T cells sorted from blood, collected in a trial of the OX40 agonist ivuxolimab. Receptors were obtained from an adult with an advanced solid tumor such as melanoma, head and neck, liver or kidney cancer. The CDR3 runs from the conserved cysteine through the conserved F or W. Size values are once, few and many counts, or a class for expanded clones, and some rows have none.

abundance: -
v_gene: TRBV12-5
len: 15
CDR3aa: CASGLGQGNTDTQYF

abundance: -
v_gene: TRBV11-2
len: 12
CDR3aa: CASSSMDREQYF

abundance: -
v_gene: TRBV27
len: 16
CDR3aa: CASSARPPNTYNEQFF

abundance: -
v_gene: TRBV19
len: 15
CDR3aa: CASSILGSGANVLTF

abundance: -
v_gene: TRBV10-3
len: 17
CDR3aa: CAIGRASGRPHTDTQYF

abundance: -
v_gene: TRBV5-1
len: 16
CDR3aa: CASTPGGSGSYNEQFF

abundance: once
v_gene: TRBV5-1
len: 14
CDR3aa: CASSYQTLGAKQFF

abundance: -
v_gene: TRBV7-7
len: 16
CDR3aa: CASSIGRKLSGNTIYF

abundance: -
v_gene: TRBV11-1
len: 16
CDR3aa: CASSTTGGTNTYEQYF

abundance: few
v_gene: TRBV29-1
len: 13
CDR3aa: CSVERGVGTEAFF

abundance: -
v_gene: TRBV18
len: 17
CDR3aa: CASSLVSKGLANNEQFF

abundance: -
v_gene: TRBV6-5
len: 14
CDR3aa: CATRRGSSNYGYTF

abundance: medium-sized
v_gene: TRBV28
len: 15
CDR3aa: CASSSPGQGISGYTF

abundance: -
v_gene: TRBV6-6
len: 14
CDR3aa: CASSIKGGPSEQYF

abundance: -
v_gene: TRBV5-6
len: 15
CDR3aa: CASSDTGVNGNTIYF

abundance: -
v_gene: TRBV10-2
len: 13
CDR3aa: CASRLAGEETQYF

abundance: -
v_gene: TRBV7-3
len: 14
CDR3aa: CASSPTGEGGELFF

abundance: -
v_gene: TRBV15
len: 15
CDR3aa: CATSTGTGVYNEQFF

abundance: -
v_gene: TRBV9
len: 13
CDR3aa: CASSATGNTEAFF

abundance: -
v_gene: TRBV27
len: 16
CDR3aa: CASSPSLEGVGRKLFF

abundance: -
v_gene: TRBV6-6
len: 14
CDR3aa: CASGGEGFTGELFF

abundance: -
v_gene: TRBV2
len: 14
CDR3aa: CASSRDLSSYEQYF

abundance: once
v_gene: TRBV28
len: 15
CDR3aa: CASSLADANTGELFF

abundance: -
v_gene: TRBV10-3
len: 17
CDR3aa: CAIKGTSGRDQSYEQYF

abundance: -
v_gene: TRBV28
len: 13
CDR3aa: CASSLEGARGYTF

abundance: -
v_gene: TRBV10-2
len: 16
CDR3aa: CASSPRGGSSYNEQFF

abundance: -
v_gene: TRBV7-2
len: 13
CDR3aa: CASTVQGNQPQHF

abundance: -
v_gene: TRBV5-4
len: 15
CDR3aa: CASSRKGPGGNEQYF

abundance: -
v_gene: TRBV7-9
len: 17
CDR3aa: CASSRLHRQASYNEQFF

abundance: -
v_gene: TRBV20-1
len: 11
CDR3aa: CSARDRGSYDF

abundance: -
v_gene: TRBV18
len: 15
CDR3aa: CASSEGRTVSYEQYF

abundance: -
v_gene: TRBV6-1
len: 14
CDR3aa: CASTDRGGLYEQYF

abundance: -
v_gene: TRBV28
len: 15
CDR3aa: CASSSDAGGQETQYF

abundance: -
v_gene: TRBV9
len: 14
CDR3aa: CASSVGDTTYEQYF

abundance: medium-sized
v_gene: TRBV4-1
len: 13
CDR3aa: CASSQLQGEKLFF

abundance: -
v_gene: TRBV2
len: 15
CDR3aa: CASSARQGAVGEAFF

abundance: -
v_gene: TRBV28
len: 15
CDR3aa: CASSLPHRVKSPLHF

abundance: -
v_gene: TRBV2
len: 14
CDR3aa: CASSVESENSPLHF

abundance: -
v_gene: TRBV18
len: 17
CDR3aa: CASSPSSEVSAYSPLHF

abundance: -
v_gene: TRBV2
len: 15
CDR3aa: CASRQGGQGVGEQYF

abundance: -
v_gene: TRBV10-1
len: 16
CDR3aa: CASSEVPGKTTDTQYF

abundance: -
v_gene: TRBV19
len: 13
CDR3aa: CATKGDRGEKLFF

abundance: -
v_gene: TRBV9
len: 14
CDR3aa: CASSVGQQNSPLHF

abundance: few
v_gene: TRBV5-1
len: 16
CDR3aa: CASSLRTRRGTDTQYF

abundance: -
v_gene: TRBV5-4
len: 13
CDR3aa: CASSPGRLYGYTF

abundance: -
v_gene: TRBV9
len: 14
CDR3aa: CASSVGGEGQPQHF

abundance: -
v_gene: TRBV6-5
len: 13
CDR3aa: CASSYGGVETQYF